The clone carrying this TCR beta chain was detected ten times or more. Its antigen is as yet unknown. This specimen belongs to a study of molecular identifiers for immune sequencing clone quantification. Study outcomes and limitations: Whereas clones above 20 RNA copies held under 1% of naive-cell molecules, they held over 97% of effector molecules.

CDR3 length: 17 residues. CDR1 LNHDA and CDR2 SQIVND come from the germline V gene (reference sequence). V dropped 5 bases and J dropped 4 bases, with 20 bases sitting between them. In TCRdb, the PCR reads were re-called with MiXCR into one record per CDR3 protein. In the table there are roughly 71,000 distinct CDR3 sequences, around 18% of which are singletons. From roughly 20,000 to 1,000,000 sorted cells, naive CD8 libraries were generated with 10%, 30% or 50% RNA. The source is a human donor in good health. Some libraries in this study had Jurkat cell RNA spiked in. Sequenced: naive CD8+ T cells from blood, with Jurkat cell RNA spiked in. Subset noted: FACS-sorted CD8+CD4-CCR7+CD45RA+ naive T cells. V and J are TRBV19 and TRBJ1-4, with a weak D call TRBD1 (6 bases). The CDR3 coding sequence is TGTGCCAGTAGTTCTGGACGACGACAGGCCAGTAATGAAAAACTGTTTTTT. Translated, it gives CASSSGRRQASNEKLFF. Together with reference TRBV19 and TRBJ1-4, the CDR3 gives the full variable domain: DGGITQSPKYLFRKEGQNVTLSCEQNLNHDAMYWYRQDPGQGLRLIYYSQIVNDFQKGDIAEGYSVSREKKESFPLTVTSAQKNPTAFYLCASSSGRRQASNEKLFFGSGTQLSVL.